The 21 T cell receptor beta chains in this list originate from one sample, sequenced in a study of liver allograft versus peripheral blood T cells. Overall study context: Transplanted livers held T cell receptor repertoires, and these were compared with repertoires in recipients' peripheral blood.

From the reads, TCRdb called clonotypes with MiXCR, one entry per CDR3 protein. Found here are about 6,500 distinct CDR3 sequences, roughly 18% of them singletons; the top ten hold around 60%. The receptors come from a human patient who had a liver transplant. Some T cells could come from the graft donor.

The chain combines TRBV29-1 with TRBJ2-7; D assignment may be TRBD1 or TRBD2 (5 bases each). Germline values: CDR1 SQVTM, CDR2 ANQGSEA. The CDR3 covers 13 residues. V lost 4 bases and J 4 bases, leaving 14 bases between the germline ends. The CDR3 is CSVGSQGRYEQYF. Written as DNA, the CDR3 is TGCAGCGTTGGAAGCCAGGGACGATACGAGCAGTACTTC.

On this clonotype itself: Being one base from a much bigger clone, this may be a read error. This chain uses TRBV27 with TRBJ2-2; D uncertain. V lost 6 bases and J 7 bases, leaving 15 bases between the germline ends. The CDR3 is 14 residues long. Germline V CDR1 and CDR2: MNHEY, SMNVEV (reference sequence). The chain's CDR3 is CASRLGIDIGELFF. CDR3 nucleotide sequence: TGTGCCAGCAGACTGGGGATTGACATCGGGGAGCTGTTTTTT.

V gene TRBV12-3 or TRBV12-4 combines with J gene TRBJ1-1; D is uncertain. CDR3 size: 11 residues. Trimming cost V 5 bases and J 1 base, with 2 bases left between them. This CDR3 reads CASSENTEAFF. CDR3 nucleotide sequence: TGTGCCAGCAGTGAGAACACTGAAGCTTTCTTT.

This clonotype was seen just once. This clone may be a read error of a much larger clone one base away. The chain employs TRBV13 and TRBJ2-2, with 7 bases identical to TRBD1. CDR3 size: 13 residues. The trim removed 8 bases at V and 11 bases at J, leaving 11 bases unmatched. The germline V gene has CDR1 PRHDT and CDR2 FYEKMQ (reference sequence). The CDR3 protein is CASGPGTARELFF. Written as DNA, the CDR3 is TGTGCCAGCGGCCCCGGGACAGCCAGAGAGCTGTTTTTT.

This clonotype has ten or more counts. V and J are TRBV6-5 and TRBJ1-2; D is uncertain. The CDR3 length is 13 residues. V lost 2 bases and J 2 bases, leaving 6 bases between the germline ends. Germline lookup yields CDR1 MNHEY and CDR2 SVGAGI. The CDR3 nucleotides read TGTGCCAGCAGTTACGGTGGAAACTATGGCTACACCTTC. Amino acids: CASSYGGNYGYTF.

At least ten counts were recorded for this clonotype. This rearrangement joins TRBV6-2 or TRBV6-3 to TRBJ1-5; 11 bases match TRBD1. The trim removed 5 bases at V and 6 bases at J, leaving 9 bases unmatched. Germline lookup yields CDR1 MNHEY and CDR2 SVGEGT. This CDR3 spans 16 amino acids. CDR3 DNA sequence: TGTGCCAGCAGTCGATCCGGGACAGGGGGTACTCAGCCCCAGCATTTT. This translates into CASSRSGTGGTQPQHF.

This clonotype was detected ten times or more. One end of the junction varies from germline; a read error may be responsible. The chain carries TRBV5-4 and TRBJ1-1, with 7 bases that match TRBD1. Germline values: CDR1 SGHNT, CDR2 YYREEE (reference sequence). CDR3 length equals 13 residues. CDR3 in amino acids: CASSPQGNPEAFF. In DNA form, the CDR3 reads TGTGCCAGCAGCCCACAGGGGAACCCTGAAGCTTTCTTT.

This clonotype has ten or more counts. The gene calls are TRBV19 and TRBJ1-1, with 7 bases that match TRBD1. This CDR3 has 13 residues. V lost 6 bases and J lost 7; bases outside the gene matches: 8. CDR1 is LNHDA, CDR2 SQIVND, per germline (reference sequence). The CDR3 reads CASRRTGGFEAFF. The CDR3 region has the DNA TGTGCCAGTAGGCGGACAGGAGGGTTTGAAGCTTTCTTT.

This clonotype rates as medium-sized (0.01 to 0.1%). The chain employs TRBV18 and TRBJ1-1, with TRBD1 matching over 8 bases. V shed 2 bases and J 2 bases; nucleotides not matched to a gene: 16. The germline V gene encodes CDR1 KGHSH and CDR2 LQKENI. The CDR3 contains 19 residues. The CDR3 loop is CASSPRTGIPHRANTEAFF. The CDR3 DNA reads TGTGCCAGCTCACCAAGGACAGGGATCCCCCACCGGGCTAACACTGAAGCTTTCTTT.

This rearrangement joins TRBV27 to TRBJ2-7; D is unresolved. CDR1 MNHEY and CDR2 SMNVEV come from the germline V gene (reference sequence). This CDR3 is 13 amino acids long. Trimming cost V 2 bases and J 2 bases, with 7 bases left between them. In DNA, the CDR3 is TGTGCCAGCAGTTTAAAGGCGGCCTACGAGCAGTACTTC. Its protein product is CASSLKAAYEQYF.

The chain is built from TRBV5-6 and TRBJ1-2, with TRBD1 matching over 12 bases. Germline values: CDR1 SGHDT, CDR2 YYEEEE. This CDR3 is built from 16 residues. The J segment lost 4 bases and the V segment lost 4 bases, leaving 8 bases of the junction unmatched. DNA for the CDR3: TGTGCCAGCAGCCCCGAGGGACAGGGGGCCGGCTATGGCTACACCTTC. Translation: CASSPEGQGAGYGYTF.

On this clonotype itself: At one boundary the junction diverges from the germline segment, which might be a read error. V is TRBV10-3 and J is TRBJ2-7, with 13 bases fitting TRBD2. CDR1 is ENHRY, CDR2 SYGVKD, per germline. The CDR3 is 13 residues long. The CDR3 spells CASSRTSGGEQYF. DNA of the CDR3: TGCGCCAGCAGTAGGACTAGCGGGGGCGAGCAGTACTTC.

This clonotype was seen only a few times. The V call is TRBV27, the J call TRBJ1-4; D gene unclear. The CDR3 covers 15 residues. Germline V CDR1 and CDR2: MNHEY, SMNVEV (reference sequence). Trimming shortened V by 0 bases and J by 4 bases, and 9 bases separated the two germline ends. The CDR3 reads CASSLSREFNEKLFF. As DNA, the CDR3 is TGTGCCAGCAGTTTATCGAGAGAGTTTAATGAAAAACTGTTTTTT.

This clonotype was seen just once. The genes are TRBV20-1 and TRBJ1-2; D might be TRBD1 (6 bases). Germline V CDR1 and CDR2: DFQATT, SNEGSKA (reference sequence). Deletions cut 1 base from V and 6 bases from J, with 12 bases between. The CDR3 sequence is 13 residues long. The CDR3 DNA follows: TGCAGTGCTAGAGGGGGGGGCAGGGATGGCTACACCTTC. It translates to CSARGGGRDGYTF.

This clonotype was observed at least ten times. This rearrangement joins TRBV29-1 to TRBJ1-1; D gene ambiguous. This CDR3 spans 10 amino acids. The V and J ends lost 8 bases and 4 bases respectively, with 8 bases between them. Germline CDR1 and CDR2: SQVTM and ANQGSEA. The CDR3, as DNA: TGCAGCTTCCTGGGCACTGAAGCTTTCTTT. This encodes CSFLGTEAFF.

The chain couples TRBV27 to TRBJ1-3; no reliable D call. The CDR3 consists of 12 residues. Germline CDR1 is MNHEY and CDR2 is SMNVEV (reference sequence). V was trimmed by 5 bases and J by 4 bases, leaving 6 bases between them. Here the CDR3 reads CASSAGGNTIYF. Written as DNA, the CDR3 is TGTGCCAGCAGTGCCGGGGGAAACACCATATATTTT.

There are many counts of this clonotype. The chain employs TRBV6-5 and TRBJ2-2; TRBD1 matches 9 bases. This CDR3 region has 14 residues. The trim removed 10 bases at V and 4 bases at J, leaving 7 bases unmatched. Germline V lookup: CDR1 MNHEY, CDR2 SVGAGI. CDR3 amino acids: CATRTGVITGELFF. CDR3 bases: TGTGCCACCCGGACAGGGGTCATCACCGGGGAGCTGTTTTTT.

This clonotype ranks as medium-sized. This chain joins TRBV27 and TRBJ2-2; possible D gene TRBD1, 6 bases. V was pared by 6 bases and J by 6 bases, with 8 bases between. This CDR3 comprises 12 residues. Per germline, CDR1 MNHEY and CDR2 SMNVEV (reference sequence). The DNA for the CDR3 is TGTGCCAGCAGCCAGGGGCCCGGGGAGCTGTTTTTT. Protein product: CASSQGPGELFF.

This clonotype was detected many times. The CDR3 DNA reads TGTGCCAGCAGTCCCCACCGGGACTCTAGGAGAGCTTTCTTT. This gives the protein CASSPHRDSRRAFF. The gene calls are TRBV6-2 or TRBV6-3 and TRBJ1-1; a possible D gene is TRBD1 (5 bases). CDR3 length: 14 amino acids. Germline assignment: CDR1 MNHEY and CDR2 SVGEGT. Deletions cut 5 bases from V and 10 bases from J, with 20 bases between.

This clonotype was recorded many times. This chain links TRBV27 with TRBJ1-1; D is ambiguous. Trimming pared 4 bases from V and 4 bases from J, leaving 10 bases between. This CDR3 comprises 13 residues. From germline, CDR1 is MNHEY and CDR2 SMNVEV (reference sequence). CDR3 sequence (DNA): TGTGCCAGCAGTTCGGGAGGGAGCACTGAAGCTTTCTTT. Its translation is CASSSGGSTEAFF.

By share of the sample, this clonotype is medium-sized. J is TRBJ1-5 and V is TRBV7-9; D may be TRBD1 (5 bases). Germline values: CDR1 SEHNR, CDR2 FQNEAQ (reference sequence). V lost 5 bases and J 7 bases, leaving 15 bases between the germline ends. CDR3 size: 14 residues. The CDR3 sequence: CASSPEGRGQPQHF. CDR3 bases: TGTGCCAGCAGCCCCGAGGGGAGGGGCCAGCCCCAGCATTTT.